A single TCR beta chain is shown here with its context. Its antigen is unknown. The record has no base qualities; no much larger clone is one base away. This sample stems from a study of blood T cell repertoires in COVID-19 (TCRdb year 2020). For context, the study as a whole: Samples from collaborators originated in the United States, Italy and Spain and spanned both the acute and convalescent phases of COVID-19. The prospective study material was composed of cDNA or gDNA derived from T cells, B-cell-depleted T cells, or PBMCs. Subjects who had been exposed to COVID-19, were actively infected with it, or had recovered from it provided the deeply sampled blood TCRbeta repertoires that made up the dataset. The repertoires were made available in a free public database intended to serve as a resource for research on the immune response to SARS-CoV-2. Samples were obtained from the ongoing ImmuneRACE study (first 160 participants) and from 1,254 subjects provided by 6 global collaborators. Nearly every sample came with metadata listing a de-identified subject ID, COVID-19 status, age in years and sex. HLA class I and class II types, where available, came from metadata supplied by the sample provider rather than from assay-based typing.

The study at large found these results: Clinical and demographic metadata were provided uncurated, with the amount varying by source and participant.

Collaborating institutions collected whole blood in K2EDTA tubes following their own protocols. For TCRbeta analysis, collaborators shipped samples as frozen whole blood, isolated PBMCs, or DNA extracted from either of those sample types. TCRbeta CDR3 regions were amplified from genomic DNA by means of the immunoSEQ Assay, a bias-controlled multiplex PCR. In the source study's methods: Nucleated cell counts per sample were estimated from amplification of reference gene primers within the assay. To quantify the absolute abundance of each unique TCRbeta CDR3 rearrangement, sequence reads were collapsed and filtered. Productive Simpson clonality was computed per sample as the square root of Simpson's diversity index over productive rearrangements. Here the immuneACCESS table is served through TCRdb, limited to in-frame sequences with V and J called. Missing clones are a known gap in these copies; in checked studies unresolved V genes cover under half, and the rest lacks a known reason. That table gives V, J and clone size, and the DNA gave D and trimming. Here the sample has roughly 180,000 clones; just over 85% occur a single time. The ten largest clonotypes hold 8% to 10% of the sample.

CDR1 and CDR2 were assigned from the germline V gene (reference sequence) as SGHNT and YYREEE. The CDR3 goes from the cysteine to the phenylalanine over 15 residues. The CDR3 DNA has 45 bases and is translated from base 1. Deletion took 0 bases off V and 6 bases off J, with a span of 13 bases between the germline ends. The chain was built from TRBV5-4 and TRBJ1-5; the best D guess is TRBD1, with 5 bases matching. The sequenced material came from peripheral blood. The sequence was collected from a man aged 55 to 70 with acute or convalescent COVID-19. The CDR3 has the sequence CASSLGAGGGQPQHF. The DNA is TGTGCCAGCAGCTTGGGGGCTGGGGGAGGTCAGCCCCAGCATTTT.